Listed below are T cell receptor beta chains from one sample, sequenced in a study of blood T cells in healthy people across ages. TCRdb ran MiXCR on the 5' RACE reads and lists one entry per CDR3 protein. The table has roughly 1,500,000 distinct CDR3 sequences, around 42% seen once; the top ten hold roughly 7.9%. Source material: blood. Receptors were obtained from a woman between 18 and 29 years old in good health. Each CDR3 is given with its conserved first and last residue. The D gene is left open where the match is weak. A row's size may be missing; if present it is once, few, many or a size class.

cdr3_nt: TGTGCCAGCAGTAATTGGGGTAATGATGAAGCTTTCTTT
cdr3_aa: CASSNWGNDEAFF
v_call: TRBV12-3/TRBV12-4
j_call: TRBJ1-1
clone_size: few
d_call: NA

cdr3_nt: TGTGCCAGCAGCCGTGACACCGGGACACCTTTGGGGGAGACCCAGTACTTC
cdr3_aa: CASSRDTGTPLGETQYF
v_call: TRBV7-2
j_call: TRBJ2-5
clone_size: NA
d_call: NA

cdr3_nt: TGTGCCAGCAGCCGCACCGGGACGGAGCCCTCCTACAATGAGCAGTACTTC
cdr3_aa: CASSRTGTEPSYNEQYF
v_call: TRBV7-8
j_call: TRBJ2-7
clone_size: NA
d_call: NA

cdr3_nt: TGTGCCAGCAGTGATCGGGCGGCAGATACGCAGTATTTT
cdr3_aa: CASSDRAADTQYF
v_call: TRBV6-6
j_call: TRBJ2-3
clone_size: few
d_call: NA

cdr3_nt: TGTGCCAGCAGTCAACCCCCGACAGAAAACATTCAGTACTTC
cdr3_aa: CASSQPPTENIQYF
v_call: TRBV28
j_call: TRBJ2-4
clone_size: NA
d_call: NA

cdr3_nt: TGTGCCAGCAGTTACTCGAGTTCAGGGGTAGGTGGCGAGCAGTACTTC
cdr3_aa: CASSYSSSGVGGEQYF
v_call: TRBV6-2/TRBV6-3
j_call: TRBJ2-7
clone_size: few
d_call: NA

cdr3_nt: TGTGCCAGCAGCCAACACACTAGCGGGGGGGCTGAGCAGTTCTTC
cdr3_aa: CASSQHTSGGAEQFF
v_call: TRBV14
j_call: TRBJ2-1
clone_size: NA
d_call: TRBD2

cdr3_nt: TGTGCCAGCTTAAGGACTAGCGGGTACAATGAGCAGTTCTTC
cdr3_aa: CASLRTSGYNEQFF
v_call: TRBV2
j_call: TRBJ2-1
clone_size: NA
d_call: TRBD2

cdr3_nt: TGCATACCTGTCAGGGAGGGTTCACCCCTCCACTTT
cdr3_aa: CIPVREGSPLHF
v_call: TRBV20-1
j_call: TRBJ1-6
clone_size: few
d_call: NA

cdr3_nt: TGTGCCAGCGAGAGGGGTCTTCCGGGCAATCAGCCCCAGCATTTT
cdr3_aa: CASERGLPGNQPQHF
v_call: TRBV2
j_call: TRBJ1-5
clone_size: NA
d_call: NA

cdr3_nt: TGTGCCATCAGTGGAAAAGCGGGAGAGGGAGAGACCCAGTACTTC
cdr3_aa: CAISGKAGEGETQYF
v_call: TRBV10-3
j_call: TRBJ2-5
clone_size: NA
d_call: TRBD2

cdr3_nt: TGCAGCGTTGAGAGGGACAGCGGCACTGAAGCTTTCTTT
cdr3_aa: CSVERDSGTEAFF
v_call: TRBV29-1
j_call: TRBJ1-1
clone_size: NA
d_call: TRBD1

cdr3_nt: TGTGCCACCAGCACCGAGCGGGGACTCCCTGACGAGCAGTACTTC
cdr3_aa: CATSTERGLPDEQYF
v_call: TRBV15
j_call: TRBJ2-7
clone_size: NA
d_call: TRBD2

cdr3_nt: TGCGCCAGCAGCCAAGAAGATTGGAGAACCAGGGGGGAGCAGTACTTC
cdr3_aa: CASSQEDWRTRGEQYF
v_call: TRBV4-1
j_call: TRBJ2-7
clone_size: NA
d_call: TRBD1

cdr3_nt: TGTGCCAGCAGCGTTGGAGGTAGCGGGACTCAAGAGACCCAGTACTTC
cdr3_aa: CASSVGGSGTQETQYF
v_call: TRBV9
j_call: TRBJ2-5
clone_size: NA
d_call: TRBD2

cdr3_nt: TGCAGTGCTACTCGAACCCAGGACAGGGGGTTTCGGGAGACCCAGTACTTC
cdr3_aa: CSATRTQDRGFRETQYF
v_call: TRBV20-1
j_call: TRBJ2-5
clone_size: few
d_call: TRBD1

cdr3_nt: TGTGCCAGCAGTTCCGGGACTAGCTGGAGTGGCAATGAGCAGTTCTTC
cdr3_aa: CASSSGTSWSGNEQFF
v_call: TRBV3-1
j_call: TRBJ2-1
clone_size: few
d_call: TRBD2

cdr3_nt: TGTGCCAGCAGTGAAATCACTAGCGGGACCACAGATACGCAGTATTTT
cdr3_aa: CASSEITSGTTDTQYF
v_call: TRBV6-1
j_call: TRBJ2-3
clone_size: few
d_call: TRBD2

cdr3_nt: TGTGCCAGCAGACTGCCCGGACTAGCGGGGGGTAGTCATGAGCAGTTCTTC
cdr3_aa: CASRLPGLAGGSHEQFF
v_call: TRBV27
j_call: TRBJ2-1
clone_size: few
d_call: TRBD2

cdr3_nt: TGCGCCAGCGGCAGTGAAAGGACAGATACGCAGTATTTT
cdr3_aa: CASGSERTDTQYF
v_call: TRBV5-1
j_call: TRBJ2-3
clone_size: NA
d_call: NA

cdr3_nt: TGTGCTAGTGGTGGGGGACTTACCCACGAACAAGAGACCCAGTACTTC
cdr3_aa: CASGGGLTHEQETQYF
v_call: TRBV12-5
j_call: TRBJ2-5
clone_size: few
d_call: NA

cdr3_nt: TGTGCCAGCAGCCAGGACAGGGATGGGTTCTATAATTCACCCCTCCACTTT
cdr3_aa: CASSQDRDGFYNSPLHF
v_call: TRBV9
j_call: TRBJ1-6
clone_size: NA
d_call: TRBD1

cdr3_nt: TGTGCCAGCAGTTACTCCCCTTGGGAGCAGTACTTC
cdr3_aa: CASSYSPWEQYF
v_call: TRBV6-2/TRBV6-3
j_call: TRBJ2-7
clone_size: few
d_call: NA

cdr3_nt: TGTGCCAGCAGCTTAGGGGGGCAGAACACAGATACGCAGTATTTT
cdr3_aa: CASSLGGQNTDTQYF
v_call: TRBV11-2
j_call: TRBJ2-3
clone_size: NA
d_call: NA